The 25 T cell receptor beta chains listed next were all sequenced from one sample in a study of T-cell reconstitution after alpha-beta-depleted transplantation in children. The library targeted TCRbeta and was prepared with unique molecular identifiers. TCRdb passed the PCR reads through MiXCR, listing each CDR3 protein once. The sample shows some 290,000 distinct CDR3 sequences, 20% to 30% of them seen only once. The sequenced sample was PBMCs, mostly from graft donor cells, obtained 180 days after TCRalphabeta/CD19-depleted stem cell transplant. The receptors shown here come from a male patient aged 10-17 years who had a stem cell transplant for acute lymphoblastic leukemia, so the T cells may come from the graft donor.

This chain uses TRBV5-1 with TRBJ2-7; tentative D call: TRBD2 (6 bases). V was pared by 0 bases and J by 2 bases, with 9 bases between. The CDR3 has 14 residues. Germline V gives CDR1 SGHRS, CDR2 YFSETQ. The CDR3 reads CASSLVWGAYEQYF. As DNA, the CDR3 is TGCGCCAGCAGCTTGGTTTGGGGGGCCTACGAGCAGTACTTC.

This chain connects TRBV11-1 to TRBJ2-1; TRBD2 aligns across 7 bases. This CDR3 comprises 19 residues. Germline V gives CDR1 SGHAT, CDR2 FQDESV (reference sequence). The J segment lost 0 bases and the V segment lost 5 bases, leaving 16 bases of the junction unmatched. In DNA, the CDR3 is TGTGCCAGCAGCCTAGACGCTTCCCGGCGGGAGCTCTCCTACAATGAGCAGTTCTTC. It codes for CASSLDASRRELSYNEQFF.

Written as DNA, the CDR3 is TGCGCCAGCAGCCCTTGGACAGCCTACAATGAGCAGTTCTTC. Translating it yields CASSPWTAYNEQFF. The chain uses TRBV5-1 and TRBJ2-1, with a tentative D call TRBD1 (6 bases). Trimming left V 4 bases short and J 2 bases short, with 10 bases between. CDR1 SGHRS and CDR2 YFSETQ come from the germline V gene. This CDR3 is built from 14 residues.

The chain employs TRBV4-1 and TRBJ1-2; the D gene is possibly TRBD1 (5 bases). This CDR3 is 15 amino acids long. Germline assignment: CDR1 MGHRA and CDR2 YSYEKL. The ends were cut back, 4 bases at V and 1 base at J, with 13 bases in the middle. The CDR3 region has the DNA TGCGCCAGCAGCCTCCACGGGGGGGATAACTATGGCTACACCTTC. It yields the protein CASSLHGGDNYGYTF.

This clonotype was observed a few times. The chain joins TRBV30 to TRBJ2-7; D may be TRBD2 (6 bases). V gave up 6 bases and J gave up 1 base, with 16 bases separating them. This CDR3 spans 14 amino acids. Germline V CDR1 and CDR2: GTSNPN, SVGIG (reference sequence). The chain's CDR3 is CACTRTILSYEQYF. The CDR3 nucleotides are TGTGCCTGTACCCGGACTATTCTATCCTACGAGCAGTACTTC.

In this sample, this clonotype turned up a few times. The chain joins TRBV27 to TRBJ2-7; 9 bases align to TRBD2. CDR3 length: 15 residues. Per the germline V gene, CDR1 is MNHEY and CDR2 is SMNVEV (reference sequence). Germline trimming cut 3 bases from V and 4 bases from J; bases unmatched to any gene: 7. Here the CDR3 reads CASSFGAGGRYEQYF. The CDR3 bases are TGTGCCAGCAGTTTCGGGGCGGGAGGGCGGTACGAGCAGTACTTC.

This clonotype was counted between two and nine times. V gene TRBV5-5 combines with J gene TRBJ2-5; D remains unclear. The CDR3 totals 17 residues. CDR1 and CDR2 (germline): SGHKS, YYEKEE (reference sequence). V lost 3 bases to trimming and J lost 5 bases, with 23 bases between them. CDR3 amino acids: CASSSPEATDGWETQYF. CDR3 DNA: TGTGCCAGCAGCTCCCCCGAGGCTACCGACGGGTGGGAGACCCAGTACTTC.

This clonotype was found a few times. The rearrangement links TRBV18 to TRBJ2-7; TRBD2 is a possible D gene (6 bases). V lost 0 bases and J 3 bases, leaving 9 bases between the germline ends. The CDR3 contains 14 residues. Germline CDR1 reads KGHSH; CDR2 reads LQKENI. The CDR3 bases are TGTGCCAGCTCACCACCCGGGGGTCACTACGAGCAGTACTTC. As protein: CASSPPGGHYEQYF.

The chain couples TRBV3-1 to TRBJ2-7; D gene unclear. V lost 9 bases and J lost 2, with 17 bases in between. This CDR3 has 14 residues. Germline assignment: CDR1 LGHDT and CDR2 YNNKEL (reference sequence). The CDR3 is CASTKAGFPYEQYF. In nucleotides, the CDR3 is TGTGCCAGTACCAAGGCAGGCTTCCCCTACGAGCAGTACTTC.

This clonotype has just a few counts. V gene TRBV7-6 combines with J gene TRBJ2-2; 10 bases map to TRBD2. Germline V CDR1 and CDR2: SGHVS, FNYEAQ. The CDR3 has 20 residues. V trimming: 2 bases; J trimming: 5 bases; junction bases outside the gene matches: 17. In DNA form, the CDR3 reads TGTGCCAGCAGCTTATACCTCGGGGAGGCCCTAGCGGGAGTTACCGGGGAGCTGTTTTTT. It codes for CASSLYLGEALAGVTGELFF.

This clonotype was observed a handful of times. This chain joins TRBV4-2 and TRBJ2-1; TRBD1 is a possible D gene (6 bases). Trimming left V 4 bases short and J 6 bases short, with 19 bases between. Per germline, CDR1 LGHNA and CDR2 YNFKEQ. This CDR3 is 16 amino acids long. Here the CDR3 reads CASSPRDITIGNEQFF. In DNA form, the CDR3 reads TGTGCCAGCAGCCCCCGGGACATAACCATAGGCAATGAGCAGTTCTTC.

This clonotype was counted a few times. This rearrangement joins TRBV27 to TRBJ1-5; D is unclear. Germline CDR1 reads MNHEY; CDR2 reads SMNVEV (reference sequence). This CDR3 is built from 13 residues. Trimming left V 8 bases short and J 0 bases short, with 8 bases between. The CDR3 bases are TGTGCCAGCGGCATTTTTAGCAATCAGCCCCAGCATTTT. It encodes CASGIFSNQPQHF.

The rearrangement links TRBV10-1 to TRBJ1-1, with a possible D match to TRBD1 (6 bases). The ends were cut back, 1 base at V and 5 bases at J, with 20 bases in the middle. CDR1 and CDR2 from the germline V gene are WNHNN and SYGVQD (reference sequence). CDR3 length: 17 residues. CDR3 coding DNA: TGCGCCAGCAGTGAGTGGGGGCAGGGATGGCTTAAGACTGAAGCTTTCTTT. Amino acids: CASSEWGQGWLKTEAFF.

In this sample, this clonotype turned up a few times. The V and J genes are TRBV5-1 and TRBJ2-1; 11 nucleotides align to TRBD1. The CDR3 is 15 amino acids. V gave up 2 bases and J gave up 6 bases; unmatched junction bases: 4. Germline CDR1 is SGHRS and CDR2 is YFSETQ. The chain's CDR3 is CASSLGQGAFNEQFF. The CDR3 DNA reads as TGCGCCAGCAGCTTAGGACAGGGGGCCTTCAATGAGCAGTTCTTC.

The V and J genes are TRBV27 and TRBJ1-1, with D possibly being TRBD1 (6 bases). Germline CDR1 reads MNHEY; CDR2 reads SMNVEV (reference sequence). The ends were cut back, 2 bases at V and 7 bases at J, with 14 bases in the middle. This CDR3 contains 14 residues. CDR3 sequence reads: CASSLGGQILEAFF. For the CDR3, the DNA is TGTGCCAGCAGTTTAGGAGGACAGATCCTTGAAGCTTTCTTT.

CDR3 sequence reads: CATSRVPSRELFF. For the CDR3, the DNA is TGTGCCACCAGCAGAGTTCCCAGCCGGGAGCTGTTTTTT. This chain joins TRBV15 and TRBJ2-2; unclear D gene. Trimming left V 1 base short and J 9 bases short, with 9 bases between. The germline CDR1 and CDR2 sequences are LNHNV and YYDKDF (reference sequence). The CDR3 runs to 13 residues.

This clonotype has a handful of counts. V gene TRBV7-7 combines with J gene TRBJ2-5; TRBD1 matches 7 bases. Trimming removed 5 bases from V and 4 bases from J; junction bases left unmatched: 10. The CDR3 extends over 15 amino acids. Germline CDR1 and CDR2: SSHAT and FNYEAQ (reference sequence). The CDR3 DNA reads TGTGCCAGCAGCCCCCGATACAGGGGTGGAGAGACCCAGTACTTC. It codes for CASSPRYRGGETQYF.

This clonotype was detected a few times. V and J are TRBV5-1 and TRBJ2-6; D uncertain. The CDR3 spans 17 residues. In germline, CDR1 is SGHRS, CDR2 YFSETQ. The V end lost 0 bases, the J end lost 2 bases, and 12 bases lay between the germline ends. CDR3 DNA sequence: TGCGCCAGCAGCTTGGCCCGGAAGGGTGCTGGGGCCAACGTCCTGACTTTC. Protein sequence: CASSLARKGAGANVLTF.

This clonotype was seen a few times. The rearrangement uses TRBV4-2 and TRBJ1-5, with D possibly being TRBD1 (5 bases). Germline V lookup: CDR1 LGHNA, CDR2 YNFKEQ. V lost 0 bases, J lost 7 bases, and 13 bases lay in between. The CDR3 covers 15 residues. CDR3 loop: CASSQDPREVQPQHF. CDR3 sequence (DNA): TGTGCCAGCAGCCAAGACCCCAGGGAGGTACAGCCCCAGCATTTT.

This clonotype was recorded a few times. The chain is built from TRBV12-3 or TRBV12-4 and TRBJ2-7, with D perhaps matching TRBD1 (6 bases). V was shortened by 2 bases and J by 3 bases, with 11 bases between the two germline ends. The CDR3 loop spans 14 amino acids. This CDR3 is CASSLLGTNYEQYF. DNA for the CDR3: TGTGCCAGCAGTTTATTGGGGACAAACTACGAGCAGTACTTC.

As concerns this clonotype: Since the CDR3 does not end with the conserved phenylalanine or tryptophan, this likely comes from a read error. The V gene is TRBV4-1, the J gene TRBJ2-7; D perhaps matches TRBD2 (5 bases). V lost 1 base, J lost 7 bases, and 11 bases lay in between. Germline V gene sequence: CDR1 MGHRA, CDR2 YSYEKL. The CDR3 spans 13 residues. CDR3 sequence (DNA): TGCGCCAGCAGCCAAGTGGCCTGGAGGGAGCAGTACTAC. It encodes CASSQVAWREQYY.

This clonotype was seen a handful of times. The V call is TRBV5-1, the J call TRBJ2-3; 12 nucleotides align to TRBD2. Germline V lookup: CDR1 SGHRS, CDR2 YFSETQ. The CDR3 contains 15 residues. The trim removed 0 bases at V and 11 bases at J, leaving 7 bases unmatched. The CDR3 protein is CASSLEGVLAGGQYF. CDR3 coding DNA: TGCGCCAGCAGCTTGGAGGGGGTACTAGCGGGAGGGCAGTATTTT.

The chain is built from TRBV12-3 or TRBV12-4 and TRBJ2-1, with a weak D call TRBD2 (6 bases). The CDR3 is 14 residues long. Trimming took off 4 bases at V and 5 bases at J, with 12 bases between the two ends. The CDR3 nucleotides are TGTGCCAGCAGTTCGAGTAGCGGTGACAATGAGCAGTTCTTC. Protein sequence: CASSSSSGDNEQFF.

This clonotype was observed a few times. The chain recombines TRBV12-3 or TRBV12-4 with TRBJ1-5, with TRBD1 matching 8 bases. This CDR3 comprises 16 residues. V shed 3 bases, J shed 0 bases, and the junction held 4 bases outside the gene matches. CDR3 sequence: CASSLGTGSSNQPQHF. In nucleotides, the CDR3 is TGTGCCAGCAGTTTGGGGACAGGCAGTAGCAATCAGCCCCAGCATTTT.

J is TRBJ2-2 and V is TRBV20-1; D is perhaps TRBD2 (5 bases). The V gene's germline CDR1 is DFQATT and CDR2 SNEGSKA (reference sequence). The CDR3 has 12 amino acids. Trimming shortened V by 3 bases and J by 6 bases, and 8 bases separated the two germline ends. The CDR3 nucleotides read TGCAGTGCTAGCAGGCGGGCCGGGGAGCTGTTTTTT. Its protein product is CSASRRAGELFF.